The T cell receptor (beta chain) under discussion was sequenced for a study of control samples from healthy donors and cancer patients. The length of the CDR3 is 13 residues. Trimming cost V 6 bases and J 3 bases, with 12 bases left between them. CDR1 ENHRY and CDR2 SYGVKD come from the germline V gene. The method was immunoSEQ multiplex PCR; TCRdb's version includes in-frame clones alone and lacks a portion of them. The sample shows 100,000 or so clones, about 91% of them seen only once. The V and J genes are TRBV10-3 and TRBJ2-7; the D is unclear. The receptor was derived from a woman aged 18-29 years in good health. What was sequenced was blood. The CDR3: CAISQGPSYEQYF. DNA of the CDR3: TGTGCCATCAGCCAAGGACCAAGCTACGAGCAGTACTTC.